Below are 18 T cell receptor beta chains sequenced from a single sample in a study of control samples from healthy donors and cancer patients. The protocol was immunoSEQ multiplex PCR, while the TCRdb copy is restricted to in-frame clones and leaves out a portion. The repertoire has 99,000 or so clones, around 80% of them found once; the top ten carry 1.5% to 2.5%. Sequencing input: blood. The receptors come from a man aged 60-69 years in good health.

The V and J genes are TRBV5-5 and TRBJ2-4, with 7 bases matching TRBD2. V lost 2 bases and J lost 0; bases outside the gene matches: 5. CDR3 length: 16 amino acids. Looked up from germline, CDR1 is SGHKS and CDR2 is YYEKEE (reference sequence). CDR3 sequence: CASSFGGDIAKNIQYF. The CDR3 nucleotides read TGTGCCAGCAGCTTTGGGGGGGATATAGCCAAAAACATTCAGTACTTC.

This chain connects TRBV14 to TRBJ2-3, with 7 nucleotides matching TRBD1. The CDR3 has 15 amino acids. Germline trimming cut 1 base from V and 1 base from J; bases unmatched to any gene: 2. Germline assignment: CDR1 SGHDN and CDR2 FVKESK. CDR3 sequence: CASSQGQGGTDTQYF. The CDR3 DNA is TGTGCCAGCAGCCAAGGTCAGGGGGGCACAGATACGCAGTATTTT.

This sequence joins TRBV5-1 and TRBJ2-7; 9 positions agree with TRBD2. Germline-derived CDR1 and CDR2 are SGHRS and YFSETQ. The CDR3 is 15 amino acids. V shed 2 bases, J shed 3 bases, and the junction held 6 bases outside the gene matches. CDR3 coding DNA: TGCGCCAGCAGCTTTCGGGCTAGCGGGATCTACGAGCAGTACTTC. It yields the protein CASSFRASGIYEQYF. Full variable domain (missing parts from reference TRBV5-1 and TRBJ2-7): KAGVTQTPRYLIKTRGQQVTLSCSPISGHRSVSWYQQTPGQGLQFLFEYFSETQRNKGNFPGRFSGRQFSNSRSEMNVSTLELGDSALYLCASSFRASGIYEQYFGPGTRLTVT.

For the CDR3, the DNA is TGTGCCAGCTCACCCGCAGGGAAACTAGCCAAAAACATTCAGTACTTC. Protein: CASSPAGKLAKNIQYF. The chain employs TRBV18 and TRBJ2-4; tentative D call: TRBD1 (5 bases). From germline, CDR1 is KGHSH and CDR2 LQKENI. V gave up 3 bases and J gave up 0 bases, with 12 bases separating them. The CDR3 is 16 residues long. Based on the CDR3 plus reference TRBV18 and TRBJ2-4, the full variable domain is NAGVMQNPRHLVRRRGQEARLRCSPMKGHSHVYWYRQLPEEGLKFMVYLQKENIIDESGMPKERFSAEFPKEGPSILRIQQVVRGDSAAYFCASSPAGKLAKNIQYFGAGTRLSVL.

The CDR3 here is CASSSASAKVTDTQYF. Written as DNA, the CDR3 is TGTGCCAGCAGCTCCGCTTCAGCTAAGGTAACAGATACGCAGTATTTT. The chain carries TRBV5-6 and TRBJ2-3; unclear D gene. From germline, CDR1 is SGHDT and CDR2 YYEEEE. Trimming left V 3 bases short and J 3 bases short, with 17 bases between. The CDR3 is made up of 16 amino acids.

CDR3 in amino acids: CASSLATGQETQYF. In DNA, the CDR3 is TGTGCCAGCAGCTTAGCAACAGGGCAAGAGACCCAGTACTTC. The gene calls are TRBV7-9 and TRBJ2-5; a weak D match, TRBD1 (6 bases). The ends were cut back, 0 bases at V and 2 bases at J, with 7 bases in the middle. The CDR3 is 14 amino acids. Germline V gene data show CDR1 as SEHNR and CDR2 as FQNEAQ (reference sequence).

The V and J genes are TRBV12-3 or TRBV12-4 and TRBJ2-1; D is uncertain. The germline V and J ends were trimmed by 2 bases and 7 bases, with 6 bases remaining between them. The CDR3 has 12 residues. The CDR3 spells CASSLRQNEQFF. DNA of the CDR3: TGTGCCAGCAGTTTAAGACAAAATGAGCAGTTCTTC.

This chain uses TRBV30 with TRBJ2-3; D may be TRBD2 (6 bases). Germline loops: CDR1 GTSNPN, CDR2 SVGIG (reference sequence). The V and J ends lost 5 bases and 4 bases respectively, with 10 bases between them. The CDR3 totals 12 residues. In DNA form, the CDR3 reads TGTGCCTGGGGGGGAGGATCAGATACGCAGTATTTT. Its protein is CAWGGGSDTQYF.

The chain recombines TRBV15 with TRBJ1-3; 7 bases map to TRBD1. This CDR3 is 16 amino acids long. V was clipped by 0 bases and J by 7 bases; unmatched bases: 9. The germline gives CDR1 LNHNV, CDR2 YYDKDF (reference sequence). The CDR3 spells CATSRDYKEGANTIYF. As DNA, the CDR3 is TGTGCCACCAGCAGAGATTATAAGGAGGGGGCGAACACCATATATTTT. The whole variable domain, filled in from reference TRBV15 and TRBJ1-3, reads DAMVIQNPRYQVTQFGKPVTLSCSQTLNHNVMYWYQQKSSQAPKLLFHYYDKDFNNEADTPDNFQSRRPNTSFCFLDIRSPGLGDTAMYLCATSRDYKEGANTIYFGEGSWLTVV.

The V call is TRBV6-2 or TRBV6-3, the J call TRBJ1-2, with 9 bases matching TRBD1. Trimming removed 4 bases from V and 8 bases from J; junction bases left unmatched: 5. This CDR3 spans 13 amino acids. Germline V lookup: CDR1 MNHEY, CDR2 SVGEGT. The CDR3 region has the DNA TGTGCCAGCAGTTCGGACAGGGGAAAAGGCTACACCTTC. It translates to CASSSDRGKGYTF.

V is TRBV20-1 and J is TRBJ2-3; tentatively, D is TRBD2 (6 bases). The V end was cut by 3 bases, the J end by 9 bases, with 19 bases between. There are 14 residues in the CDR3. Germline V gives CDR1 DFQATT, CDR2 SNEGSKA (reference sequence). The CDR3, as DNA: TGCAGTGCTAGTTCGGGACTGTTTTCGCAGACGCAGTATTTT. Translation: CSASSGLFSQTQYF.

This clone was found a few times. This chain joins TRBV11-2 and TRBJ1-1, with unresolved D. The CDR3 length is 13 residues. Germline CDR1 reads SGHAT; CDR2 reads FQNNGV. V was cut by 5 bases and J by 6 bases, with 13 bases left in between. CDR3 nucleotides: TGTGCCAGCAGCCGGGTCCAGGCGTCTGAAGCTTTCTTT. Its translation: CASSRVQASEAFF.

The chain links TRBV6-5 to TRBJ2-3; 9 bases map to TRBD1. The trim removed 8 bases at V and 2 bases at J, leaving 2 bases unmatched. Looked up from germline, CDR1 is MNHEY and CDR2 is SVGAGI. The CDR3 has 13 residues. The CDR3 nucleotides read TGTGCCAGCGACAGGGGGGCCACAGATACGCAGTATTTT. This encodes CASDRGATDTQYF.

This clone was found a few times. The chain uses TRBV30 and TRBJ2-1; no reliable D call. Germline V lookup: CDR1 GTSNPN, CDR2 SVGIG (reference sequence). V gave up 4 bases and J gave up 12 bases, with 13 bases separating them. This CDR3 comprises 11 residues. The CDR3 DNA reads as TGTGCCTGGACAGGTTACAATTTGCAGTTCTTC. The encoded protein is CAWTGYNLQFF.

Details on this clone: The junction differs from germline at one of its ends, possibly a read error. The chain links TRBV6-5 to TRBJ1-5; TRBD1 might be the D (6 bases). The CDR3 is 13 amino acids. Germline lookup yields CDR1 MNHEY and CDR2 SVGAGI. The CDR3 sequence is CASRGRVNQPQHF. CDR3 coding DNA: TGTGCTAGCAGGGGAAGGGTAAATCAGCCCCAGCATTTT.

This chain connects TRBV7-9 to TRBJ2-1; 11 bases are shared with TRBD2. CDR3 length equals 14 residues. Germline CDR1 SEHNR, CDR2 FQNEAQ (reference sequence). Trimming removed 3 bases from V and 8 bases from J; junction bases left unmatched: 3. The CDR3 sequence is CASSFQLAGDEQFF. In DNA form, the CDR3 reads TGTGCCAGCAGCTTCCAACTAGCGGGAGATGAGCAGTTCTTC.

As for this clone: In the same sample, other DNA sequences code for this CDR3. The chain carries TRBV4-1 and TRBJ1-5; D is perhaps TRBD1 (6 bases). CDR1 MGHRA and CDR2 YSYEKL come from the germline V gene. V was shortened by 0 bases and J by 4 bases, with 10 bases between the two germline ends. The length of the CDR3 is 15 residues. The CDR3 sequence: CASSQEPGVNQPQHF. The CDR3 nucleotides read TGCGCCAGCAGCCAAGAACCAGGGGTGAATCAGCCCCAGCATTTT.

This chain links TRBV3-1 (or the pseudogene TRBV3-2) with TRBJ2-1; TRBD2 aligns across 8 bases. V gave up 10 bases and J gave up 1 base; unmatched junction bases: 6. This CDR3 has 14 residues. Germline V gives CDR1 LGHDT, CDR2 YNNKEL (reference sequence). The CDR3: CATTKRESYNEQFF. The CDR3, as DNA: TGTGCCACCACAAAGCGGGAGTCCTACAATGAGCAGTTCTTC.